These 28 T cell receptor beta chains originate from one sample sequenced in a study of long-term antiretroviral therapy in people with HIV. At survey level, the immunoSEQ assay was run in its v3.0 version. The assay was immunoSEQ multiplex PCR, and TCRdb's table has in-frame clones only and misses some. The sample has around 12,000 clones, approximately 71% seen once. The sample here was unsorted PBMCs, taken 0.5 years before starting antiretroviral therapy. The receptors derive from a middle-aged woman with HIV.

The chain uses TRBV6-5 and TRBJ1-1; D not certain. With 2 bases removed from V and 4 bases from J, the gap between germline ends came to 14 bases. This CDR3 comprises 15 residues. Germline V gives CDR1 MNHEY, CDR2 SVGAGI. CDR3 DNA sequence: TGTGCCAGCAGTTACGCCGAGAGGGTTGGCACTGAAGCTTTCTTT. Protein sequence: CASSYAERVGTEAFF.

This sequence joins TRBV5-4 and TRBJ2-7; possible D gene TRBD2, 6 bases. The CDR3 has 15 amino acids. Trimming left V 2 bases short and J 2 bases short, with 14 bases between. Germline-derived CDR1 and CDR2 are SGHNT and YYREEE (reference sequence). The CDR3 sequence: CASSFRLVGPYEQYF. CDR3 nucleotide sequence: TGTGCCAGCAGCTTTAGACTAGTAGGGCCCTACGAGCAGTACTTC.

This clone showed up just once. V and J are TRBV30 and TRBJ2-4, with D perhaps TRBD1 (5 bases). This CDR3 spans 17 amino acids. Trimming left V 2 bases short and J 0 bases short, with 17 bases between. Germline lookup yields CDR1 GTSNPN and CDR2 SVGIG (reference sequence). CDR3 coding DNA: TGTGCCTGGAGTCAGGGCCTTACTACTAAAGCCAAAAACATTCAGTACTTC. Amino acid sequence: CAWSQGLTTKAKNIQYF.

This chain joins TRBV9 and TRBJ2-1, with TRBD1 matching over 11 bases. J was trimmed by 6 bases and V by 0 bases; bases with no gene match: 5. CDR3 length: 16 amino acids. In germline, CDR1 is SGDLS, CDR2 YYNGEE. CDR3 in DNA: TGTGCCAGCAGCGTAGGGACAGGGGGCGCGGGCAATGAGCAGTTCTTC. Its protein product is CASSVGTGGAGNEQFF.

CDR3 in DNA: TGTGCCAGTAGTTATGACAGGACCTACGAGCAGTACTTC. Protein sequence: CASSYDRTYEQYF. This chain links TRBV19 with TRBJ2-7; a possible D gene is TRBD1 (6 bases). Trimming stripped 5 bases from V and 2 bases from J, with 10 bases between. Germline CDR1 reads LNHDA; CDR2 reads SQIVND (reference sequence). CDR3 length equals 13 residues. Using reference TRBV19 and TRBJ2-7 for the parts outside the CDR3, the full variable domain is DGGITQSPKYLFRKEGQNVTLSCEQNLNHDAMYWYRQDPGQGLRLIYYSQIVNDFQKGDIAEGYSVSREKKESFPLTVTSAQKNPTAFYLCASSYDRTYEQYFGPGTRLTVT.

The rearrangement joins TRBV19 to TRBJ1-2, with TRBD1 matching 9 bases. The trim removed 5 bases at V and 0 bases at J, leaving 4 bases unmatched. CDR3 size: 15 residues. Germline V CDR1 and CDR2: LNHDA, SQIVND (reference sequence). The CDR3 is CASSAGQGPNYGYTF. CDR3 bases: TGTGCCAGTAGTGCGGGACAGGGACCTAACTATGGCTACACCTTC.

V is TRBV5-1 and J is TRBJ2-3; 9 bases fit TRBD1. Trimming at V came to 3 bases and at J to 3 bases, leaving 5 bases not matched to a gene. The CDR3 is 15 amino acids. Germline assignment: CDR1 SGHRS and CDR2 YFSETQ. The CDR3 sequence is CASSWGQGFTDTQYF. In nucleotides, the CDR3 is TGCGCCAGCAGCTGGGGACAGGGATTTACAGATACGCAGTATTTT.

V is TRBV12-5 and J is TRBJ1-6, with D tentatively TRBD1 (6 bases). Germline loops: CDR1 LGHNT, CDR2 FRNRAP. CDR3 length equals 15 residues. V was shortened by 6 bases and J by 0 bases, with 9 bases between the two germline ends. CDR3 loop: CASGTGSSYNSPLHF. The CDR3 bases are TGTGCTAGTGGGACAGGCAGCTCCTATAATTCACCCCTCCACTTT.

This sequence joins TRBV27 and TRBJ1-6; tentative D call: TRBD1 (5 bases). The V end was cut by 7 bases, the J end by 1 base, with 8 bases between. The CDR3 spans 14 residues. Germline V gene data show CDR1 as MNHEY and CDR2 as SMNVEV (reference sequence). CDR3 sequence (DNA): TGTGCCAGCAAGTGGGGGTCCTATAATTCACCCCTCCACTTT. As protein: CASKWGSYNSPLHF.

This CDR3 reads CAISDTNYGYTF. The CDR3 DNA reads TGTGCCATCAGTGACACCAACTATGGCTACACCTTC. J is TRBJ1-2 and V is TRBV10-3; D uncertain. The germline gives CDR1 ENHRY, CDR2 SYGVKD. V shed 3 bases and J shed 2 bases, with 4 bases lying between them. CDR3 size: 12 residues.

This rearrangement joins TRBV5-5 to TRBJ2-6; D ambiguous. With 5 bases removed from V and 0 bases from J, the gap between germline ends came to 3 bases. Germline V gene lookup returns CDR1 SGHKS and CDR2 YYEKEE (reference sequence). This CDR3 region has 13 residues. The CDR3, as DNA: TGTGCCAGCAGGAGCTCTGGGGCCAACGTCCTGACTTTC. Its protein product is CASRSSGANVLTF.

The V call is TRBV30, the J call TRBJ2-7; D gene uncertain. Germline CDR1 GTSNPN, CDR2 SVGIG (reference sequence). Deletions cut 4 bases from V and 1 base from J, with 14 bases between. CDR3 length: 14 amino acids. The CDR3 DNA reads as TGTGCCTGGACCCCCCCGATGGCGTCCTACGAGCAGTACTTC. Its protein is CAWTPPMASYEQYF.

V and J are TRBV15 and TRBJ2-3; no firm D call. With 2 bases removed from V and 4 bases from J, the gap between germline ends came to 4 bases. CDR1 LNHNV and CDR2 YYDKDF come from the germline V gene (reference sequence). This CDR3 has 12 residues. The CDR3 coding sequence is TGTGCCACCAGCAGATGGTCAGATACGCAGTATTTT. Translation: CATSRWSDTQYF. Full variable domain (rest looked up from reference TRBV15 and TRBJ2-3): DAMVIQNPRYQVTQFGKPVTLSCSQTLNHNVMYWYQQKSSQAPKLLFHYYDKDFNNEADTPDNFQSRRPNTSFCFLDIRSPGLGDTAMYLCATSRWSDTQYFGPGTRLTVL.

The rearrangement links TRBV2 to TRBJ1-5; D possibly corresponds to TRBD1 (5 bases). Looked up from germline, CDR1 is SNHLY and CDR2 is FYNNEI. Trimming took off 4 bases at V and 5 bases at J, with 15 bases between the two ends. CDR3 length: 15 residues. DNA for the CDR3: TGTGCCAGCAGTGGGGATTCGGGGGGTGATCAGCCCCAGCATTTT. Translated, it gives CASSGDSGGDQPQHF.

The chain carries TRBV5-6 and TRBJ1-1; D is undetermined. V was trimmed by 4 bases and J by 1 base, leaving 8 bases between them. Germline V CDR1 and CDR2: SGHDT, YYEEEE. The CDR3 sequence is 13 residues long. CDR3 sequence: CASSLLTNTEAFF. CDR3 DNA sequence: TGTGCCAGCAGCCTACTCACGAACACTGAAGCTTTCTTT.

This clone was seen more than once but under ten times. The chain has TRBV27 and TRBJ2-3; 7 bases are a match to TRBD2. The CDR3 contains 14 residues. The germline V gene has CDR1 MNHEY and CDR2 SMNVEV (reference sequence). V shed 5 bases, J shed 6 bases, and the junction held 8 bases outside the gene matches. The CDR3 DNA reads TGTGCCAGCAGTCGGACGGCGGGAGATGATACGCAGTATTTT. It translates to CASSRTAGDDTQYF.

By share, this clone counts as medium-sized. The V and J genes are TRBV4-3 and TRBJ1-2; D call uncertain. The germline V gene has CDR1 LGHNA and CDR2 YSLEER. Trimming removed 2 bases from V and 1 base from J, with 8 bases in between. This CDR3 has 14 amino acids. CDR3 DNA: TGCGCCAGCAGCCAAAGCCGGGGTAACTATGGCTACACCTTC. Translated: CASSQSRGNYGYTF.

The chain carries TRBV19 and TRBJ1-1, with D unresolved. The CDR3 spans 10 residues. Trimming shortened V by 5 bases and J by 6 bases, and 4 bases separated the two germline ends. Germline loops: CDR1 LNHDA, CDR2 SQIVND (reference sequence). The CDR3 DNA follows: TGTGCCAGTAGTGGGCCTGAAGCTTTCTTT. Translated: CASSGPEAFF.

J is TRBJ2-1 and V is TRBV9; unclear D gene. CDR1 SGDLS and CDR2 YYNGEE come from the germline V gene. This CDR3 spans 15 amino acids. The germline V and J ends were trimmed by 0 bases and 6 bases, with 13 bases remaining between them. CDR3 coding DNA: TGTGCCAGCAGCGTAGGAGTGTGGGAATTCAATGAGCAGTTCTTC. This translates into CASSVGVWEFNEQFF.

The gene calls are TRBV30 and TRBJ1-5; tentative D call: TRBD1 (5 bases). The CDR3 runs 15 residues. Trimming removed 1 base from V and 1 base from J, with 11 bases in between. Germline CDR1 GTSNPN, CDR2 SVGIG (reference sequence). This chain's CDR3 is CAWSGGLESNQPQHF. The CDR3 nucleotides are TGTGCCTGGAGTGGGGGCCTGGAGAGCAATCAGCCCCAGCATTTT.

The chain has TRBV30 and TRBJ1-2; no clear D. CDR1 is GTSNPN, CDR2 SVGIG, per germline (reference sequence). Trimming left V 5 bases short and J 5 bases short, with 3 bases between. The CDR3 sequence is 9 residues long. CDR3 sequence: CAWGYGYTF. DNA for the CDR3: TGTGCCTGGGGGTATGGCTACACCTTC.

The genes are TRBV9 and TRBJ2-1; a weak D match, TRBD2 (6 bases). Trimming removed 0 bases at V and 2 bases at J, with 9 bases between. The CDR3 extends over 15 amino acids. The germline CDR1 and CDR2 sequences are SGDLS and YYNGEE. In DNA form, the CDR3 reads TGTGCCAGCAGCGTAGGGGCTAGCGCCTACAATGAGCAGTTCTTC. Protein product: CASSVGASAYNEQFF.

V is TRBV4-1 and J is TRBJ1-1; tentative D call: TRBD1 (6 bases). CDR3 length: 13 residues. V lost 4 bases and J lost 1, with 7 bases in between. Germline lookup yields CDR1 MGHRA and CDR2 YSYEKL. As DNA, the CDR3 is TGCGCCAGCAGCCTGGGACAGAACACTGAAGCTTTCTTT. Protein: CASSLGQNTEAFF.

CDR3 sequence (DNA): TGTGCCAGCAGTAGGACAGGGCTCGAGCAGTACTTC. Translating it yields CASSRTGLEQYF. The chain uses TRBV27 and TRBJ2-7, with TRBD1 matching 8 bases. V was pared by 5 bases and J by 6 bases, with 3 bases of the junction left unmatched. The CDR3 contains 12 residues. The germline V gene has CDR1 MNHEY and CDR2 SMNVEV (reference sequence).

The chain carries TRBV5-1 and TRBJ1-2; D gene uncertain. Deletions cut 0 bases from V and 2 bases from J, with 14 bases between. The CDR3 is 16 amino acids. Per germline, CDR1 SGHRS and CDR2 YFSETQ. The CDR3 loop reads CASSLGRSQQNYGYTF. As DNA, the CDR3 is TGCGCCAGCAGCTTGGGACGGTCACAGCAAAACTATGGCTACACCTTC.

CDR3 nucleotide sequence: TGTGCCATCAAAGCAGGGGGGAACGCGAACACCGGGGAGCTGTTTTTT. Amino acids: CAIKAGGNANTGELFF. This chain joins TRBV10-3 and TRBJ2-2, with D possibly being TRBD1 (7 bases). The CDR3 runs 16 residues. V gave up 7 bases and J gave up 0 bases, with 15 bases separating them. CDR1 and CDR2 from the germline V gene are ENHRY and SYGVKD.

A single count supports this clone. The chain joins TRBV19 to TRBJ1-5; 9 bases line up with TRBD1. V gave up 5 bases and J gave up 9 bases; unmatched junction bases: 14. This CDR3 is 16 amino acids long. CDR1 LNHDA and CDR2 SQIVND come from the germline V gene (reference sequence). The DNA for the CDR3 is TGTGCCAGTAGTGGCCCGGGACAGGGTAGACTCATGCCCCAGCATTTT. Its translation: CASSGPGQGRLMPQHF.

The chain couples TRBV2 to TRBJ2-7; D remains ambiguous. Trimming removed 10 bases from V and 2 bases from J, with 9 bases in between. Germline values: CDR1 SNHLY, CDR2 FYNNEI. The CDR3 loop spans 11 amino acids. Here the CDR3 DNA reads TGTGCCACGAGAGGCGCCTACGAGCAGTACTTC. It is translated as CATRGAYEQYF.